One and the same sample provided the 15 T cell receptor beta chains below, sequenced in a study of shared clonotypes between healthy human individuals. Only in-frame clones appear in the TCRdb table, and some are missing; sequencing was by immunoSEQ multiplex PCR. Among about 380,000 clones listed, about 97% were seen once. Sequencing input: memory CD8+ T cells sorted from blood. Subset specified: CD45RO+ cells pooled with CCR7-negative TemRA cells. Receptor source: a man aged 30-40 years in good health.

Points on this clone: The same CDR3 can be traced to other DNA sequences in this sample. The chain has TRBV27 and TRBJ2-1, with D uncertain. The CDR3 covers 13 residues. The V and J ends lost 3 bases and 2 bases respectively, with 5 bases between them. From germline, CDR1 is MNHEY and CDR2 SMNVEV (reference sequence). This chain's CDR3 is CASSLSPYNEQFF. DNA of the CDR3: TGTGCCAGCAGTTTGTCCCCCTACAATGAGCAGTTCTTC.

As concerns this clone: The identical CDR3 is also encoded by other nucleotide sequences in the sample. V and J are TRBV28 and TRBJ2-1; D may be TRBD2 (6 bases). CDR3 length: 12 amino acids. The germline V gene encodes CDR1 MDHEN and CDR2 SYDVKM. V lost 2 bases and J 7 bases, leaving 6 bases between the germline ends. Here the CDR3 reads CASSLRGNEQFF. Here the CDR3 DNA reads TGTGCCAGCAGTTTACGGGGGAATGAGCAGTTCTTC.

The chain carries TRBV4-1 and TRBJ2-3, with 10 bases lining up with TRBD2. The length of the CDR3 is 14 residues. Germline V CDR1 and CDR2: MGHRA, YSYEKL. Germline trimming cut 3 bases from V and 8 bases from J; bases unmatched to any gene: 5. CDR3 residues: CASSHPWTSGTQYF. In nucleotides, the CDR3 is TGCGCCAGCAGCCATCCATGGACTAGCGGTACGCAGTATTTT.

V usage is TRBV6-4 and J usage is TRBJ1-1; D remains ambiguous. Germline V gene lookup returns CDR1 MRHNA and CDR2 SNTAGT. Trimming left V 2 bases short and J 3 bases short, with 7 bases between. The CDR3 is made up of 13 amino acids. The CDR3 protein is CASSDRPDTEAFF. The CDR3 DNA reads TGTGCCAGCAGTGACCGGCCGGACACTGAAGCTTTCTTT.

The rearrangement links TRBV28 to TRBJ1-4, with 7 nucleotides matching TRBD1. This CDR3 is 18 amino acids long. The germline CDR1 and CDR2 sequences are MDHEN and SYDVKM. After removal of 6 bases from V and 1 base from J, the junction contained 14 bases not matched to a gene. The chain's CDR3 is CASSAIRQGLVTNEKLFF. The CDR3 DNA reads as TGTGCCAGCAGCGCGATAAGACAGGGCTTGGTAACTAATGAAAAACTGTTTTTT.

The rearrangement uses TRBV5-1 and TRBJ2-3; D remains unclear. The CDR3 length is 15 residues. Germline-derived CDR1 and CDR2 are SGHRS and YFSETQ. The V and J ends lost 0 bases and 2 bases respectively, with 10 bases between them. CDR3 in amino acids: CASSLVPTTTDTQYF. CDR3 DNA sequence: TGCGCCAGCAGCTTGGTCCCTACCACCACAGATACGCAGTATTTT.

The J gene is TRBJ2-5, the V gene TRBV5-1, with 11 bases identical to TRBD2. This CDR3 is 16 amino acids long. The ends lost 0 bases at V and 1 base at J; junction bases unmatched: 2. CDR1 is SGHRS and CDR2 is YFSETQ in the germline V gene. The CDR3 DNA reads TGCGCCAGCAGCTTGGTTGGGACTAGCGGCCAAGAGACCCAGTACTTC. It is translated as CASSLVGTSGQETQYF.

This rearrangement joins TRBV10-3 to TRBJ1-2; maybe TRBD1 (5 bases). V was cut by 0 bases and J by 2 bases, with 7 bases left in between. The CDR3 length is 14 residues. Germline V gene lookup returns CDR1 ENHRY and CDR2 SYGVKD. The CDR3 protein is CAISESTENYGYTF. The CDR3 nucleotides read TGTGCCATCAGTGAGTCGACAGAGAACTATGGCTACACCTTC.

The chain carries TRBV4-2 and TRBJ2-5; D possibly corresponds to TRBD1 (5 bases). Per germline, CDR1 LGHNA and CDR2 YNFKEQ. Trimming pared 1 base from V and 2 bases from J, leaving 5 bases between. This CDR3 is 13 amino acids long. The CDR3 sequence is CASSQGTQETQYF. DNA of the CDR3: TGTGCCAGCAGCCAAGGGACACAAGAGACCCAGTACTTC.

The chain uses TRBV5-5 and TRBJ2-6; 11 nucleotides align to TRBD1. Unmatched junction bases numbered 2, after V lost 3 bases and J lost 0 bases. CDR3 size: 17 residues. Germline assignment: CDR1 SGHKS and CDR2 YYEKEE (reference sequence). The CDR3 loop is CASSWTGGGSGANVLTF. CDR3 nucleotide sequence: TGTGCCAGCAGCTGGACAGGGGGCGGCTCTGGGGCCAACGTCCTGACTTTC.

The rearrangement uses TRBV4-1 and TRBJ2-2; D is possibly TRBD1 (6 bases). V was trimmed by 0 bases and J by 1 base, leaving 12 bases between them. CDR1 and CDR2 (germline): MGHRA, YSYEKL. This CDR3 contains 17 residues. The DNA for the CDR3 is TGCGCCAGCAGCCAAGATCCCAACAGGGTGAACACCGGGGAGCTGTTTTTT. This codes for CASSQDPNRVNTGELFF.

Note on this clone: This specimen includes other DNA sequences encoding the same CDR3. The chain is built from TRBV5-1 and TRBJ1-5; D ambiguous. V was clipped by 0 bases and J by 4 bases, with 8 bases between them. Germline CDR1 is SGHRS and CDR2 is YFSETQ. This CDR3 is built from 14 residues. In DNA, the CDR3 is TGCGCCAGCAGCTTGGGCGGCGGAAATCAGCCCCAGCATTTT. It specifies CASSLGGGNQPQHF.

The chain is built from TRBV7-8 and TRBJ2-1; 7 bases agree with TRBD2. The CDR3 is 18 amino acids. J gave up 0 bases and V 2 bases, and 10 bases lay outside the gene matches. Germline assignment: CDR1 SGHVS and CDR2 FQNEAQ. CDR3 nucleotide sequence: TGTGCCAGCAGCTTATTGGGGCCTAGCGGACCCTCCTACAATGAGCAGTTCTTC. Translating gives CASSLLGPSGPSYNEQFF. The full variable domain, its missing parts supplied by reference TRBV7-8 and TRBJ2-1, is GAGVSQSPRYKVAKRGQDVALRCDPISGHVSLFWYQQALGQGPEFLTYFQNEAQLDKSGLPSDRFFAERPEGSVSTLKIQRTQQEDSAVYLCASSLLGPSGPSYNEQFFGPGTRLTVL.

The chain couples TRBV18 to TRBJ2-1, with D hard to call. V dropped 2 bases and J dropped 4 bases, with 12 bases sitting between them. CDR1 and CDR2 (germline): KGHSH, LQKENI. CDR3 length: 15 residues. The CDR3 loop is CASSPSVGAYNEQFF. CDR3 coding DNA: TGTGCCAGCTCACCATCGGTTGGCGCGTACAATGAGCAGTTCTTC.

This chain uses TRBV15 with TRBJ1-2, with D possibly TRBD1 on 6 matching bases. The length of the CDR3 is 14 residues. Per the germline V gene, CDR1 is LNHNV and CDR2 is YYDKDF (reference sequence). V was pared by 1 base and J by 4 bases, with 10 bases between. The CDR3 loop is CATSRGKGGYGYTF. Written as DNA, the CDR3 is TGTGCCACCAGCAGAGGGAAAGGGGGCTATGGCTACACCTTC.